Listed below are T cell receptor beta chains from one sample, sequenced in a study of cytomegalovirus exposure and HLA in healthy donors. Measured with immunoSEQ multiplex PCR; TCRdb has only the in-frame clones, and not every one. The sample shows 110,000 to 150,000 clones, around a tenth of them seen only once. The source material was PBMCs. The receptors stem from a male donor in good health and CMV-seronegative. Each CDR3 is given with its conserved first and last residue. The D gene is left open where the match is weak. Size is omitted from some rows. Given values are once, few, many or a class for expanded clones.

v_call: TRBV18; clone_size: few; j_call: TRBJ2-3; d_call: .; cdr3_length: 17; cdr3_aa: CASSPGPLAGSTDTQYF; cdr3_nt: TGTGCCAGCTCACCAGGCCCACTAGCTGGGAGCACAGATACGCAGTATTTT
v_call: TRBV4-2; clone_size: .; j_call: TRBJ2-1; d_call: .; cdr3_length: 16; cdr3_aa: CASSQEDYLSYNEQFF; cdr3_nt: TGTGCCAGCAGCCAAGAGGACTACCTCTCCTACAATGAGCAGTTCTTC
v_call: TRBV4-3; clone_size: .; j_call: TRBJ2-1; d_call: TRBD2; cdr3_length: 16; cdr3_aa: CASSQETPAGEGEQFF; cdr3_nt: TGCGCCAGCAGCCAAGAAACCCCAGCGGGAGAAGGAGAGCAGTTCTTC
v_call: TRBV5-1; clone_size: .; j_call: TRBJ2-2; d_call: .; cdr3_length: 15; cdr3_aa: CASSLRLVSTGELFF; cdr3_nt: TGCGCCAGCAGCTTAAGACTAGTGAGCACCGGGGAGCTGTTTTTT
v_call: TRBV2; clone_size: few; j_call: TRBJ2-5; d_call: .; cdr3_length: 14; cdr3_aa: CASRARTRGETQYF; cdr3_nt: TGTGCCAGCAGAGCCCGGACTCGAGGAGAGACCCAGTACTTC
v_call: TRBV6-1; clone_size: few; j_call: TRBJ2-7; d_call: .; cdr3_length: 15; cdr3_aa: CASSEYTGPLYEQYF; cdr3_nt: TGTGCCAGCAGTGAATATACAGGTCCTCTTTACGAGCAGTACTTC
v_call: TRBV6-5; clone_size: few; j_call: TRBJ2-1; d_call: TRBD2; cdr3_length: 15; cdr3_aa: CASSYSLAGYNEQFF; cdr3_nt: TGTGCCAGCAGTTACTCACTAGCGGGCTACAATGAGCAGTTCTTC
v_call: TRBV7-2; clone_size: few; j_call: TRBJ2-2; d_call: TRBD2; cdr3_length: 18; cdr3_aa: CASSLVLAGGMVAGELFF; cdr3_nt: TGTGCCAGCAGCTTAGTCCTAGCGGGGGGTATGGTTGCCGGGGAGCTGTTTTTT
v_call: TRBV5-4; clone_size: few; j_call: TRBJ2-7; d_call: .; cdr3_length: 14; cdr3_aa: CASSLNNNRGEQYF; cdr3_nt: TGTGCCAGCAGCTTAAATAATAACCGGGGAGAGCAGTACTTC
v_call: TRBV7-9; clone_size: .; j_call: TRBJ1-1; d_call: .; cdr3_length: 13; cdr3_aa: CASKGGLNTEAFF; cdr3_nt: TGTGCCAGCAAGGGGGGGTTGAACACTGAAGCTTTCTTT
v_call: TRBV10-3; clone_size: .; j_call: TRBJ1-1; d_call: .; cdr3_length: 13; cdr3_aa: CAISGTSNTEAFF; cdr3_nt: TGTGCCATCAGTGGGACATCGAACACTGAAGCTTTCTTT
v_call: TRBV29-1; clone_size: .; j_call: TRBJ2-2; d_call: .; cdr3_length: 12; cdr3_aa: CSVLWSAGELFF; cdr3_nt: TGCAGCGTGCTCTGGTCGGCCGGGGAGCTGTTTTTT
v_call: TRBV19; clone_size: .; j_call: TRBJ1-1; d_call: TRBD1; cdr3_length: 12; cdr3_aa: CASGQGGTEAFF; cdr3_nt: TGTGCCAGTGGACAGGGAGGCACTGAAGCTTTCTTT
v_call: TRBV6-5; clone_size: few; j_call: TRBJ1-6; d_call: .; cdr3_length: 16; cdr3_aa: CASSYSRQPGGSPLHF; cdr3_nt: TGTGCCAGCAGTTACTCGAGACAGCCCGGCGGTTCACCCCTCCACTTT
v_call: TRBV19; clone_size: few; j_call: TRBJ2-7; d_call: TRBD1; cdr3_length: 15; cdr3_aa: CASSLRTGATYEQYF; cdr3_nt: TGTGCCAGTAGTCTCCGGACAGGGGCGACCTACGAGCAGTACTTC
v_call: TRBV21-1; clone_size: .; j_call: TRBJ2-5; d_call: .; cdr3_length: 19; cdr3_aa: CASSKVSLRLAEIGETQYF; cdr3_nt: TGTGCCAGCAGCAAAGTTAGTTTGAGACTAGCGGAGATCGGGGAGACCCAGTACTTC
v_call: TRBV20-1; clone_size: .; j_call: TRBJ2-5; d_call: .; cdr3_length: 9; cdr3_aa: CRAQETQYF; cdr3_nt: TGCAGGGCCCAAGAGACCCAGTACTTC
v_call: TRBV27; clone_size: .; j_call: TRBJ2-7; d_call: TRBD1; cdr3_length: 15; cdr3_aa: CASSFEGARSYEQYF; cdr3_nt: TGTGCCAGCAGTTTTGAGGGGGCGCGGTCCTACGAGCAGTACTTC
v_call: TRBV2; clone_size: .; j_call: TRBJ2-3; d_call: TRBD1; cdr3_length: 14; cdr3_aa: CASRGQGKGDTQYF; cdr3_nt: TGTGCCAGCAGGGGACAGGGTAAGGGAGATACGCAGTATTTT
v_call: TRBV10-3; clone_size: few; j_call: TRBJ1-1; d_call: .; cdr3_length: 15; cdr3_aa: CAISDTRVRNTEAFF; cdr3_nt: TGTGCCATCAGTGACACCAGGGTTCGGAACACTGAAGCTTTCTTT
v_call: TRBV7-3; clone_size: .; j_call: TRBJ2-5; d_call: .; cdr3_length: 14; cdr3_aa: CASSPGGFQETQYF; cdr3_nt: TGTGCCAGCAGCCCAGGAGGATTCCAAGAGACCCAGTACTTC
v_call: TRBV27; clone_size: .; j_call: TRBJ2-7; d_call: .; cdr3_length: 13; cdr3_aa: CASPWGDPYEQYF; cdr3_nt: TGTGCCAGTCCATGGGGGGACCCCTACGAGCAGTACTTC
v_call: TRBV29-1; clone_size: .; j_call: TRBJ2-3; d_call: TRBD1; cdr3_length: 15; cdr3_aa: CSVPGTGVLVNTQYF; cdr3_nt: TGCAGCGTCCCAGGGACAGGGGTTCTTGTTAATACGCAGTATTTT
v_call: TRBV7-8; clone_size: once; j_call: TRBJ2-7; d_call: TRBD1; cdr3_length: 15; cdr3_aa: CASSLRRDSLYEQYF; cdr3_nt: TGTGCCAGCAGCTTACGCCGGGACAGTCTCTACGAGCAGTACTTC
v_call: TRBV9; clone_size: few; j_call: TRBJ2-2; d_call: TRBD2; cdr3_length: 16; cdr3_aa: CASSPGLAAYTGELFF; cdr3_nt: TGTGCCAGCAGCCCGGGACTAGCGGCCTACACCGGGGAGCTGTTTTTT
v_call: TRBV7-2; clone_size: .; j_call: TRBJ1-5; d_call: TRBD1; cdr3_length: 15; cdr3_aa: CASSRTGGSNQPQHF; cdr3_nt: TGTGCCAGCAGCCGGACAGGGGGAAGCAATCAGCCCCAGCATTTT
v_call: TRBV5-1; clone_size: .; j_call: TRBJ2-6; d_call: TRBD1; cdr3_length: 17; cdr3_aa: CASSLDRGSSGANVLTF; cdr3_nt: TGCGCCAGCAGCTTGGACAGGGGGAGCTCTGGGGCCAACGTCCTGACTTTC
v_call: TRBV7-9; clone_size: .; j_call: TRBJ1-4; d_call: TRBD1; cdr3_length: 15; cdr3_aa: CASSLDRATNEKLFF; cdr3_nt: TGTGCCAGCAGTCTCGACAGGGCAACTAATGAAAAACTGTTTTTT
v_call: TRBV7-2; clone_size: few; j_call: TRBJ2-1; d_call: TRBD2; cdr3_length: 16; cdr3_aa: CASTGGASGGAGEQFF; cdr3_nt: TGTGCCAGCACCGGCGGGGCTAGCGGGGGGGCAGGTGAGCAGTTCTTC
v_call: TRBV5-4; clone_size: .; j_call: TRBJ2-7; d_call: TRBD2; cdr3_length: 11; cdr3_aa: CASSSQRERHF; cdr3_nt: TGTGCCAGCAGCTCCCAGCGGGAGAGGCACTTC
v_call: TRBV4-2; clone_size: few; j_call: TRBJ1-4; d_call: .; cdr3_length: 14; cdr3_aa: CASSQTGTNEKLFF; cdr3_nt: TGTGCCAGCAGCCAGACAGGAACTAATGAAAAACTGTTTTTT
v_call: TRBV27; clone_size: .; j_call: TRBJ2-7; d_call: .; cdr3_length: 14; cdr3_aa: CATWPQGIYYEQYF; cdr3_nt: TGTGCCACCTGGCCGCAGGGGATATACTACGAGCAGTACTTC
v_call: TRBV7-3; clone_size: .; j_call: TRBJ1-3; d_call: .; cdr3_length: 14; cdr3_aa: CASSPTDSGNTIYF; cdr3_nt: TGTGCCAGCAGCCCGACAGATTCTGGAAACACCATATATTTT
v_call: TRBV9; clone_size: .; j_call: TRBJ1-3; d_call: .; cdr3_length: 16; cdr3_aa: CASSVDRAGYGNTIYF; cdr3_nt: TGTGCCAGCAGCGTAGATCGAGCCGGTTATGGAAACACCATATATTTT